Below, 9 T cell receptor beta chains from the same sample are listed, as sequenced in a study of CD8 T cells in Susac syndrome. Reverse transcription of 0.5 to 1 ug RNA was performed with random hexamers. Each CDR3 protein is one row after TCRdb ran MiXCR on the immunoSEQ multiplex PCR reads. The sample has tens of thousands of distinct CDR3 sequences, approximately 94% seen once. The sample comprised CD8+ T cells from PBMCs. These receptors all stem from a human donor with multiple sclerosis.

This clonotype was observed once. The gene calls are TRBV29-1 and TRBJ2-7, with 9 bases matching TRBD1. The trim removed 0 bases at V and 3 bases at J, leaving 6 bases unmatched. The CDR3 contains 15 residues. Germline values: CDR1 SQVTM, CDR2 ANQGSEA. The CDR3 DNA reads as TGCAGCGTTGAAGATGCGGGGACAGGGAGCTACGAGCAGTACTTC. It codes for CSVEDAGTGSYEQYF.

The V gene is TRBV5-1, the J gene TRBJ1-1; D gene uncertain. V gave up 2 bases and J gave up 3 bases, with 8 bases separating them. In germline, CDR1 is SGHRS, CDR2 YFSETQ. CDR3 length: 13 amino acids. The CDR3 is CASSLPDDTEAFF. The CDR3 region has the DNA TGCGCCAGCAGCTTACCCGATGACACTGAAGCTTTCTTT. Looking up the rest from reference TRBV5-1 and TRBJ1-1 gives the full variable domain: KAGVTQTPRYLIKTRGQQVTLSCSPISGHRSVSWYQQTPGQGLQFLFEYFSETQRNKGNFPGRFSGRQFSNSRSEMNVSTLELGDSALYLCASSLPDDTEAFFGQGTRLTVV.

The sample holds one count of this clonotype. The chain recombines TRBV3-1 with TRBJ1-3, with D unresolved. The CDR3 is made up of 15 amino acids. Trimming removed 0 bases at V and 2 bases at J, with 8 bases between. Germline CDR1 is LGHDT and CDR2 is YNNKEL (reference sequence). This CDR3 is CASSQEPVPGNTIYF. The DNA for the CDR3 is TGTGCCAGCAGCCAAGAGCCGGTACCTGGAAACACCATATATTTT.

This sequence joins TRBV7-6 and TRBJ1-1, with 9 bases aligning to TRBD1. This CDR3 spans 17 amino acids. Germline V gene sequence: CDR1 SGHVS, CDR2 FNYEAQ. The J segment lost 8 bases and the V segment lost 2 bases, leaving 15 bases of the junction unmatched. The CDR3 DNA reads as TGTGCCAGCAGCTTATTGATCAAAGCGGGACAGGGCTGGGAAGCTTTCTTT. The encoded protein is CASSLLIKAGQGWEAFF. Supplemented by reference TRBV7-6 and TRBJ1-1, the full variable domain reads GAGVSQSPRYKVTKRGQDVALRCDPISGHVSLYWYRQALGQGPEFLTYFNYEAQQDKSGLPNDRFSAERPEGSISTLTIQRTEQRDSAMYRCASSLLIKAGQGWEAFFGQGTRLTVV.

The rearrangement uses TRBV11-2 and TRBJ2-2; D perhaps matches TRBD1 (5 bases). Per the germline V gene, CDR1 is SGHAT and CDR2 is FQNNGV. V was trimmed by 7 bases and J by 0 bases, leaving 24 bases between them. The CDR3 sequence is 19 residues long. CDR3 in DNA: TGTGCCAGCACCGTCGAATCCTACAGGCCTGTGTCGAACACCGGGGAGCTGTTTTTT. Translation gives CASTVESYRPVSNTGELFF.

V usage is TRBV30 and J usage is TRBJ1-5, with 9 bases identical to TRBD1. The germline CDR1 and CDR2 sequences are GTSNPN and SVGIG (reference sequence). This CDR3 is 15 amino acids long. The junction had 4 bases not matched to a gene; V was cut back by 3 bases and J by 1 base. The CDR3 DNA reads TGTGCCTGGAGCCAGACAGGGGGGAGCAATCAGCCCCAGCATTTT. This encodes CAWSQTGGSNQPQHF. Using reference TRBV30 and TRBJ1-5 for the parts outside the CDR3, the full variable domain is SQTIHQWPATLVQPVGSPLSLECTVEGTSNPNLYWYRQAAGRGLQLLFYSVGIGQISSEVPQNLSASRPQDRQFILSSKKLLLSDSGFYLCAWSQTGGSNQPQHFGDGTRLSIL.

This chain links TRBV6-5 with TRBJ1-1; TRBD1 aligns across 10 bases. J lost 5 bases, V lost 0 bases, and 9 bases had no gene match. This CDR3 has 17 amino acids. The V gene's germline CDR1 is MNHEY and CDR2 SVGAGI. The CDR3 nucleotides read TGTGCCAGCAGTTACTCGATAGAGGGACAGGGGTTGACTGAAGCTTTCTTT. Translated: CASSYSIEGQGLTEAFF.

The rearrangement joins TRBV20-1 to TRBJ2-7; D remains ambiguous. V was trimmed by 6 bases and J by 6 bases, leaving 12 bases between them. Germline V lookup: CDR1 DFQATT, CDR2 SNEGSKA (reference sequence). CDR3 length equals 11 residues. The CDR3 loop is CSARREIEQYF. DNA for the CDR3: TGCAGTGCGAGAAGGGAAATCGAGCAGTACTTC.

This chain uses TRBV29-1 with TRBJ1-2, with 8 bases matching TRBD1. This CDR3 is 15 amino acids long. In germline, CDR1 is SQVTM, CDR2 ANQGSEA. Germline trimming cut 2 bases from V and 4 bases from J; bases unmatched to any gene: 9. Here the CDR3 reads CSVEHFGQGGYGYTF. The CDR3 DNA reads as TGCAGCGTTGAACATTTCGGACAGGGAGGCTATGGCTACACCTTC.